These 11 T cell receptor beta chains were all obtained from the same sample, sequenced in a study of blood T cell repertoires in COVID-19. Some clones are missing from TCRdb's copy, which holds only in-frame ones; the method was immunoSEQ multiplex PCR. The data contain about 140,000 clones, 65% to 85% of them seen just once; the ten biggest clones take up 4%. The sequenced material came from peripheral blood. The receptors originated from a woman aged 55-70 years with acute or convalescent COVID-19.

The chain carries TRBV7-3 and TRBJ2-2; 7 bases align to TRBD2. Unmatched junction bases numbered 3, after V lost 5 bases and J lost 0 bases. Germline-derived CDR1 and CDR2 are SGHTA and FQGTGA. This CDR3 has 15 amino acids. Here the CDR3 DNA reads TGTGCCAGCAGCGTACGGGGGGCGAACACCGGGGAGCTGTTTTTT. It encodes CASSVRGANTGELFF.

This clone came up once. The V call is TRBV3-1 (or the pseudogene TRBV3-2), the J call TRBJ2-2; 8 bases map to TRBD1. Germline values: CDR1 LGHDT, CDR2 YNNKEL (reference sequence). This CDR3 has 15 amino acids. V was clipped by 7 bases and J by 4 bases; unmatched bases: 8. CDR3 sequence (DNA): TGTGCCAGCATCAACACAGGGGGTGGCACCGGGGAGCTGTTTTTT. This sequence encodes CASINTGGGTGELFF.

This sequence joins TRBV28 and TRBJ2-6; 7 nucleotides match TRBD1. CDR1 MDHEN and CDR2 SYDVKM come from the germline V gene. This CDR3 has 21 residues. V lost 6 bases and J lost 4; bases outside the gene matches: 24. CDR3 nucleotides: TGTGCCAGCAGACCAAACACCATGCTCCGGGACAGAGTCTCAGGGGCCAACGTCCTGACTTTC. Translated, it gives CASRPNTMLRDRVSGANVLTF.

The table lists this clone with a count of one. The chain uses TRBV3-1 (or the pseudogene TRBV3-2) and TRBJ1-1, with no clear D. Germline V lookup: CDR1 LGHDT, CDR2 YNNKEL (reference sequence). V lost 0 bases to trimming and J lost 4 bases, with 6 bases between them. The length of the CDR3 is 13 residues. The CDR3 here is CASSQDRITEAFF. CDR3 bases: TGTGCCAGCAGCCAAGACAGGATCACTGAAGCTTTCTTT.

The chain employs TRBV2 and TRBJ1-5; D not certain. V lost 7 bases and J lost 0, with 13 bases in between. CDR3 size: 15 residues. CDR1 and CDR2 from the germline V gene are SNHLY and FYNNEI. Here the CDR3 DNA reads TGTGCCAGCAAGATGTCGGGTTATAGCAATCAGCCCCAGCATTTT. Translating gives CASKMSGYSNQPQHF.

V and J are TRBV12-3 or TRBV12-4 and TRBJ2-1; TRBD1 agrees at 7 bases. The CDR3 spans 13 residues. J lost 5 bases, V lost 5 bases, and 3 bases had no gene match. The CDR3: CASSDRAHNEQFF. The CDR3 DNA is TGTGCCAGCAGTGACAGGGCCCACAATGAGCAGTTCTTC.

CDR3: CASSSPPYNEQFF. In DNA, the CDR3 is TGTGCCAGCAGCTCTCCCCCCTACAATGAGCAGTTCTTC. V gene TRBV7-3 combines with J gene TRBJ2-1, with no clear D. The CDR3 length is 13 residues. CDR1 is SGHTA, CDR2 FQGTGA, per germline. V was trimmed by 4 bases and J by 2 bases, leaving 6 bases between them.

Only one count was recorded for this clone. The CDR3 spells CASSPSGTNYEQYF. In nucleotides, the CDR3 is TGTGCCAGCAGCCCGAGCGGGACCAACTACGAGCAGTACTTC. This chain uses TRBV11-2 with TRBJ2-7, with TRBD2 identical over 7 bases. J lost 3 bases, V lost 5 bases, and 7 bases had no gene match. This CDR3 has 14 residues. Germline CDR1 is SGHAT and CDR2 is FQNNGV.

V usage is TRBV20-1 and J usage is TRBJ2-3; 14 bases align to TRBD2. Trimming removed 3 bases from V and 3 bases from J; junction bases left unmatched: 5. Looked up from germline, CDR1 is DFQATT and CDR2 is SNEGSKA (reference sequence). This CDR3 is built from 16 residues. The CDR3 sequence is CSASGTSGSSTDTQYF. CDR3 in DNA: TGCAGTGCTAGTGGGACTAGCGGGAGTAGTACAGATACGCAGTATTTT.

V and J are TRBV28 and TRBJ2-3; D possibly corresponds to TRBD1 (6 bases). The CDR3 runs 15 residues. CDR1 and CDR2 (germline): MDHEN, SYDVKM. V was pared by 6 bases and J by 6 bases, with 19 bases between. The CDR3, as DNA: TGTGCCAGCAGCAGCGGACAGACAGGAACTGATACGCAGTATTTT. Its translation: CASSSGQTGTDTQYF.

V is TRBV7-2 and J is TRBJ2-1; TRBD2 aligns across 11 bases. This CDR3 is built from 17 residues. Germline CDR1 and CDR2: SGHTA and FQGNSA. The V and J ends lost 5 bases and 0 bases, in that order; junction bases with no gene match: 6. The CDR3 reads CASSLLAGVSSYNEQFF. The CDR3 region has the DNA TGTGCCAGCAGCCTACTAGCGGGGGTAAGCTCCTACAATGAGCAGTTCTTC.